The rows below give T cell receptor beta chains drawn from one sample of a study of tumor and adjacent non-tumor tissue in lung cancer. TCRdb analysed the multiplex PCR reads with MiXCR anew, one entry per CDR3 protein. The sample lists around 70,000 distinct CDR3 sequences; roughly three fifths were seen once. Sequencing was done on a sample of lung tumor tissue. These receptors came from a man in his forties or fifties with non-small cell lung cancer. Each CDR3 is given with its conserved first and last residue. The D gene is left open where the match is weak. Rows may omit the clone size; those that give it use once, few, many or a size class.

v_gene: TRBV30
abundance: NA
d_gene: NA
j_gene: TRBJ2-1
CDR3nt: TGTGCCTGGGGCGACAGGACAGTCCTAAATGAGCAGTTCTTC
CDR3aa: CAWGDRTVLNEQFF

v_gene: TRBV12-3/TRBV12-4
abundance: few
d_gene: TRBD2
j_gene: TRBJ2-7
CDR3nt: TGTGCCAGCAGTCCGACAGCGGGGACCTACGAGCAGTACTTC
CDR3aa: CASSPTAGTYEQYF

v_gene: TRBV11-2
abundance: NA
d_gene: NA
j_gene: TRBJ2-1
CDR3nt: TGTGCCAGCGGTTTCGCAGGGTCCTATGATGAGCAGTTCTTC
CDR3aa: CASGFAGSYDEQFF

v_gene: TRBV6-6
abundance: NA
d_gene: TRBD1
j_gene: TRBJ1-5
CDR3nt: TGTGCCAGCAGCCCCGGGACAGGGGGCGCGTTGAGCAATCAGCCCCAGCTTTTT
CDR3aa: CASSPGTGGALSNQPQLF

v_gene: TRBV7-9
abundance: NA
d_gene: NA
j_gene: TRBJ1-2
CDR3nt: TGTGCCAGCAGCCTGCGACTGGAATATGACTACATCTTC
CDR3aa: CASSLRLEYDYIF

v_gene: TRBV1
abundance: many
d_gene: NA
j_gene: TRBJ2-5
CDR3nt: TGCACCAGCAGCCACCCTGAACTAGCGGGAGTGGAGACCCAGTACTTC
CDR3aa: CTSSHPELAGVETQYF

v_gene: TRBV2
abundance: many
d_gene: TRBD1
j_gene: TRBJ2-7
CDR3nt: TGTGCCAGCAGTGAAGTCTGGACAGGGTATTACGAGCAGTACTTC
CDR3aa: CASSEVWTGYYEQYF

v_gene: TRBV4-2
abundance: NA
d_gene: TRBD2
j_gene: TRBJ2-1
CDR3nt: TGTGTCAGCAGCGGGACTAGCTGGGGGAAGGGGAATGAGCAGTTCTTC
CDR3aa: CVSSGTSWGKGNEQFF

v_gene: TRBV7-9
abundance: NA
d_gene: NA
j_gene: TRBJ2-5
CDR3nt: TGTGCCAGCAGCCGGACAGAGTTGGGGACCCAGTATTTC
CDR3aa: CASSRTELGTQYF

v_gene: TRBV28
abundance: NA
d_gene: TRBD1
j_gene: TRBJ1-1
CDR3nt: TGTGCCAGCAGTTTTCCCAGGGGGCAAGGGTACGCTTTCTTT
CDR3aa: CASSFPRGQGYAFF

v_gene: TRBV29-1
abundance: NA
d_gene: TRBD1
j_gene: TRBJ2-7
CDR3nt: TGCAGCGCCAACCTGGGACAGGGGGCAATTCTCTCCGAACATTACTTC
CDR3aa: CSANLGQGAILSEHYF

v_gene: TRBV7-8
abundance: many
d_gene: NA
j_gene: TRBJ2-7
CDR3nt: TGTGCCAGCAGCTGGACAGAGGGGCCCTACGAGCAGTACTTC
CDR3aa: CASSWTEGPYEQYF

v_gene: TRBV11-3
abundance: many
d_gene: NA
j_gene: TRBJ2-3
CDR3nt: TGTGCCAGCAGCTCCCGGGACTCCCTAGATACGCAGTATTTT
CDR3aa: CASSSRDSLDTQYF

v_gene: TRBV2
abundance: once
d_gene: TRBD1
j_gene: TRBJ2-7
CDR3nt: TGTGCCGTCGAGGGACAGCGAGCCTACGAGCAGTACTTC
CDR3aa: CAVEGQRAYEQYF

v_gene: TRBV2
abundance: NA
d_gene: TRBD2
j_gene: TRBJ2-7
CDR3nt: TGTGCCAGCAGTACTAGCGGGGGTCTCTACGAGCAGTACTTC
CDR3aa: CASSTSGGLYEQYF

v_gene: TRBV6-5
abundance: few
d_gene: NA
j_gene: TRBJ2-3
CDR3nt: TGTGCCAGCGCTGGGGGCGGGGGATATACGCAGTATTTT
CDR3aa: CASAGGGGYTQYF

v_gene: TRBV28
abundance: NA
d_gene: NA
j_gene: TRBJ2-7
CDR3nt: TGTGCCAGCAGTTTACGAGCTTTGAGGGAGCAGTACTTC
CDR3aa: CASSLRALREQYF

v_gene: TRBV10-2
abundance: NA
d_gene: NA
j_gene: TRBJ1-2
CDR3nt: TGCGCCGGCAGTGATGGGGGAAGTAATTACTACACCTTC
CDR3aa: CAGSDGGSNYYTF

v_gene: TRBV11-2
abundance: NA
d_gene: TRBD2
j_gene: TRBJ2-2
CDR3nt: TGTGCCAGCACCACAGCGGGGGGCTCCCTCACCTGGGAGTTGTTTTTT
CDR3aa: CASTTAGGSLTWELFF

v_gene: TRBV29-1
abundance: NA
d_gene: NA
j_gene: TRBJ2-6
CDR3nt: TGCAGCATTGGAGGCCTCGGGGGGGCCAACGTCCTGACTTTC
CDR3aa: CSIGGLGGANVLTF

v_gene: TRBV29-1
abundance: many
d_gene: NA
j_gene: TRBJ2-3
CDR3nt: TGCAGCGTTGGCGAGGCAGGGCGTTCCAGCACAGATACGCAGTATTTT
CDR3aa: CSVGEAGRSSTDTQYF

v_gene: TRBV20-1
abundance: few
d_gene: NA
j_gene: TRBJ2-5
CDR3nt: TGCAGTGCTAGCTTAAGGACCCCGGATGGAGAGACCCAGTACTTC
CDR3aa: CSASLRTPDGETQYF

v_gene: TRBV20-1
abundance: NA
d_gene: NA
j_gene: TRBJ1-3
CDR3nt: TGCAGTACTAGAGGTTACGACCGAGGAAACACCACATATTTT
CDR3aa: CSTRGYDRGNTTYF

v_gene: TRBV6-1
abundance: many
d_gene: TRBD1
j_gene: TRBJ1-5
CDR3nt: TGTGCCAGCAGTGAAGCCGGGACAGGGATTGATCAGCCCCAGCATTTT
CDR3aa: CASSEAGTGIDQPQHF

v_gene: TRBV4-1
abundance: many
d_gene: TRBD2
j_gene: TRBJ2-7
CDR3nt: TGCGCCAGCAGCCAAGATAGTAGCGGGGGGGCCTTGGAGCAGTACTTC
CDR3aa: CASSQDSSGGALEQYF